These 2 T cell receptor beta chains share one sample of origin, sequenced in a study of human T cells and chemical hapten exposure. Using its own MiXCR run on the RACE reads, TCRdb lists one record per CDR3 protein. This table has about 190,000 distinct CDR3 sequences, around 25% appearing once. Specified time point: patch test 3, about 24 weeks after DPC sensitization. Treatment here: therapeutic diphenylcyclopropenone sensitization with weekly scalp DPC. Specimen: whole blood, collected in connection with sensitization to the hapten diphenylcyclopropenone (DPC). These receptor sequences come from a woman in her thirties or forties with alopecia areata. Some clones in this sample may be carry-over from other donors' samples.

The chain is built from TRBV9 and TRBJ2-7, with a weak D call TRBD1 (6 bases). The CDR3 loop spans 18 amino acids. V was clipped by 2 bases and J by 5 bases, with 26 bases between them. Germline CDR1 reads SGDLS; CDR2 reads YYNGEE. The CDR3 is CASSVGSGQTSNRDEQYF. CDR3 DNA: TGTGCCAGCAGCGTGGGCTCCGGCCAGACGTCCAACAGGGACGAGCAGTACTTC.

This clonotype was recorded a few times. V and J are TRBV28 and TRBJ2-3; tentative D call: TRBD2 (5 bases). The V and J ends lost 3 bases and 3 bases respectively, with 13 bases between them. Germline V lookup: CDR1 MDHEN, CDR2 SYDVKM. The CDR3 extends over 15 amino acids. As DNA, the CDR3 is TGTGCCAGCAGTTTGCAGCGGTCTCTAACAGATACGCAGTATTTT. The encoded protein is CASSLQRSLTDTQYF.